One sample yielded the 25 T cell receptor beta chains listed below, sequenced in a study of PD-L1 blockade in urothelial cancer. Sequenced by immunoSEQ multiplex PCR; TCRdb stores in-frame clones only, minus some. The data contain about 45,000 clones, 88% of them singletons. This sample comprised PBMCs, obtained around atezolizumab (anti-PD-L1) treatment. Every receptor here comes from an elderly man with urothelial cancer.

This chain links TRBV6-5 with TRBJ2-2, with TRBD1 identical over 11 bases. The trim removed 4 bases at V and 9 bases at J, leaving 7 bases unmatched. This CDR3 spans 15 amino acids. Germline CDR1 is MNHEY and CDR2 is SVGAGI. CDR3 region: CASSSGTGGTRELFF. The CDR3 nucleotides are TGTGCCAGCAGTTCCGGGACAGGGGGGACCAGGGAGCTGTTTTTT.

The chain carries TRBV5-4 and TRBJ2-5; D not resolved. Trimming cost V 1 base and J 7 bases, with 5 bases left between them. Germline V gene sequence: CDR1 SGHNT, CDR2 YYREEE (reference sequence). The CDR3 length is 11 residues. The CDR3 reads CASSLTGTQYF. The DNA for the CDR3 is TGTGCCAGCAGCTTGACCGGGACCCAGTACTTC.

The chain recombines TRBV5-4 with TRBJ1-1, with D possibly matching TRBD1 (6 bases). CDR3 length equals 15 residues. Per germline, CDR1 SGHNT and CDR2 YYREEE (reference sequence). V lost 6 bases and J 3 bases, leaving 18 bases between the germline ends. CDR3 residues: CASTLGGGVDTEAFF. The CDR3 nucleotides read TGTGCCAGCACCCTTGGAGGGGGGGTTGACACTGAAGCTTTCTTT.

The gene calls are TRBV20-1 and TRBJ2-7; D unresolved. There are 11 residues in the CDR3. Looked up from germline, CDR1 is DFQATT and CDR2 is SNEGSKA (reference sequence). Trimming cost V 3 bases and J 7 bases, with 10 bases left between them. CDR3 nucleotide sequence: TGCAGTGCTAGCCAAAGCCTAGAGCAGTACTTC. It yields the protein CSASQSLEQYF.

This sequence joins TRBV6-5 and TRBJ2-1; 9 bases map to TRBD1. This CDR3 contains 14 residues. CDR1 MNHEY and CDR2 SVGAGI come from the germline V gene. The J segment lost 2 bases and the V segment lost 6 bases, leaving 2 bases of the junction unmatched. The CDR3 protein is CASRGQGAYNEQFF. CDR3 nucleotides: TGTGCCAGCAGGGGACAGGGAGCCTACAATGAGCAGTTCTTC.

The V gene is TRBV18, the J gene TRBJ2-3; 9 bases are a match to TRBD1. This CDR3 contains 15 residues. J lost 4 bases, V lost 2 bases, and 4 bases had no gene match. Germline assignment: CDR1 KGHSH and CDR2 LQKENI. The CDR3 reads CASSPTGTGSDTQYF. In nucleotides, the CDR3 is TGTGCCAGCTCACCAACCGGGACAGGGTCAGATACGCAGTATTTT.

The chain couples TRBV5-6 to TRBJ1-1; D call uncertain. The V gene lost 4 bases and the J gene lost 2 bases, with 15 bases spanning the gap. The CDR3 is 15 residues long. Germline values: CDR1 SGHDT, CDR2 YYEEEE. This CDR3 reads CASSPDSGDNTEAFF. For the CDR3, the DNA is TGTGCCAGCAGCCCGGACTCCGGAGACAACACTGAAGCTTTCTTT.

This chain uses TRBV6-6 with TRBJ2-2; tentatively, D is TRBD2 (5 bases). Germline V gene data show CDR1 as MNHNY and CDR2 as SVGAGI (reference sequence). V dropped 0 bases and J dropped 3 bases, with 11 bases sitting between them. This CDR3 has 16 residues. The chain's CDR3 is CASSYSREAHTGELFF. The CDR3 bases are TGTGCCAGCAGTTACTCCCGGGAAGCGCACACCGGGGAGCTGTTTTTT.

V usage is TRBV28 and J usage is TRBJ1-1; a weak D match, TRBD1 (5 bases). V was clipped by 5 bases and J by 2 bases, with 12 bases between them. CDR3 length: 14 amino acids. Germline values: CDR1 MDHEN, CDR2 SYDVKM. Written as DNA, the CDR3 is TGTGCCAGCAGTATGCCGACAGTTAACACTGAAGCTTTCTTT. Residues: CASSMPTVNTEAFF.

The V call is TRBV4-2, the J call TRBJ1-4, with TRBD1 identical over 7 bases. This CDR3 is built from 19 residues. CDR1 LGHNA and CDR2 YNFKEQ come from the germline V gene. Trimming at V came to 4 bases and at J to 0 bases, leaving 14 bases not matched to a gene. CDR3 loop: CASSPEPGQQTPTNEKLFF. The CDR3 DNA follows: TGTGCCAGCAGCCCTGAACCGGGACAGCAAACTCCAACTAATGAAAAACTGTTTTTT.

This sequence joins TRBV7-2 and TRBJ2-3; a possible D gene is TRBD2 (6 bases). CDR3 size: 16 residues. The V end lost 5 bases, the J end lost 4 bases, and 19 bases lay between the germline ends. In germline, CDR1 is SGHTA, CDR2 FQGNSA. CDR3 DNA sequence: TGTGCCAGCAGCCCCCAACTAGCTTCCGTCCCAGATACGCAGTATTTT. Its protein is CASSPQLASVPDTQYF.

In this sample, this clone turned up once. The chain links TRBV30 to TRBJ1-1; D remains ambiguous. The germline gives CDR1 GTSNPN, CDR2 SVGIG (reference sequence). The germline V and J ends were trimmed by 2 bases and 5 bases, with 18 bases remaining between them. The CDR3 runs 15 residues. CDR3 nucleotides: TGTGCCTGGAGTCCCAGACCCCCGAGGCGGACTGAAGCTTTCTTT. Encoded protein: CAWSPRPPRRTEAFF.

This chain links TRBV9 with TRBJ2-1, with 8 bases lining up with TRBD1. V dropped 1 base and J dropped 0; count of bases not matched to a gene: 3. Germline CDR1 is SGDLS and CDR2 is YYNGEE. The CDR3 extends over 16 amino acids. CDR3 loop: CASSVQGASSYNEQFF. For the CDR3, the DNA is TGTGCCAGCAGCGTACAGGGGGCGAGCTCCTACAATGAGCAGTTCTTC. Filled out from reference TRBV9 and TRBJ2-1, the complete variable domain reads DSGVTQTPKHLITATGQRVTLRCSPRSGDLSVYWYQQSLDQGLQFLIQYYNGEERAKGNILERFSAQQFPDLHSELNLSSLELGDSALYFCASSVQGASSYNEQFFGPGTRLTVL.

Only one count was recorded for this clone. V is TRBV4-1 and J is TRBJ1-2, with D tentatively TRBD1 (5 bases). The V end lost 4 bases, the J end lost 8 bases, and 26 bases lay between the germline ends. Per germline, CDR1 MGHRA and CDR2 YSYEKL. CDR3 length: 17 residues. In DNA form, the CDR3 reads TGCGCCAGCAGCCCTGTTGCTAGCGGGGCAGGAAATAGAGGCTACACCTTC. Protein sequence: CASSPVASGAGNRGYTF.

The rearrangement uses TRBV7-2 and TRBJ2-2, with D uncertain. The V gene's germline CDR1 is SGHTA and CDR2 FQGNSA. Between the trimmed V and J ends, which lost 8 bases and 9 bases, there was a span of 10 bases. CDR3 length equals 11 residues. This CDR3 reads CASQRTWELFF. CDR3 nucleotide sequence: TGTGCCAGCCAGCGTACCTGGGAGCTGTTTTTT.

This chain joins TRBV7-6 and TRBJ2-1, with a weak D call TRBD1 (6 bases). Germline-derived CDR1 and CDR2 are SGHVS and FNYEAQ. The CDR3 length is 15 residues. Trimming took 1 base from V and 0 from J, leaving 7 bases between them. The CDR3 nucleotides are TGTGCCAGCAGCTTAGTGGACAGCTCCTACAATGAGCAGTTCTTC. Translated, it gives CASSLVDSSYNEQFF.

This rearrangement joins TRBV11-3 to TRBJ2-1; tentative D call: TRBD2 (5 bases). Trimming left V 1 base short and J 0 bases short, with 10 bases between. This CDR3 contains 16 residues. Germline lookup yields CDR1 SGHNT and CDR2 YENEEA. The CDR3 DNA is TGTGCCAGCAGCTTAGGGGAGTTTCACTCCTACAATGAGCAGTTCTTC. This encodes CASSLGEFHSYNEQFF.

CDR3 region: CASSKEDRGPNYTDTQYF. CDR3 in DNA: TGTGCCAGCAGCAAAGAAGACAGGGGCCCTAACTACACAGATACGCAGTATTTT. J is TRBJ2-3 and V is TRBV21-1; the listed D gene, TRBD1, was not tested against the DNA. TRBV21-1 is shown as a pseudogene. The CDR3 runs 18 residues.

This chain joins TRBV19 and TRBJ2-7; 11 nucleotides align to TRBD1. The CDR3 has 15 residues. The trim removed 5 bases at V and 5 bases at J, leaving 8 bases unmatched. Looked up from germline, CDR1 is LNHDA and CDR2 is SQIVND (reference sequence). The CDR3 sequence is CASSADRGRRNEQYF. The CDR3 DNA follows: TGTGCCAGTAGTGCGGACAGGGGGCGCCGGAACGAGCAGTACTTC.

The J gene is TRBJ2-7, the V gene TRBV6-5; TRBD2 matches at 10 bases. Germline CDR1 and CDR2: MNHEY and SVGAGI. The CDR3 runs to 15 residues. V shed 6 bases, J shed 2 bases, and the junction held 7 bases outside the gene matches. The CDR3 protein is CASSRTSGEPYEQYF. For the CDR3, the DNA is TGTGCCAGCAGCCGGACTAGCGGAGAGCCCTACGAGCAGTACTTC.

The chain carries TRBV7-9 and TRBJ1-4; 7 bases fit TRBD1. Germline CDR1 SEHNR, CDR2 FQNEAQ (reference sequence). The CDR3 length is 17 residues. Germline trimming cut 5 bases from V and 0 bases from J; bases unmatched to any gene: 9. CDR3 loop: CASSPFTQGATNEKLFF. The DNA of the CDR3 is TGTGCCAGCAGCCCTTTTACCCAGGGGGCAACTAATGAAAAACTGTTTTTT.

The chain couples TRBV9 to TRBJ2-7, with 8 bases lining up with TRBD2. This CDR3 spans 17 amino acids. Germline V gene lookup returns CDR1 SGDLS and CDR2 YYNGEE. Trimming cost V 3 bases and J 3 bases; bases outside gene matches: 14. Here the CDR3 reads CASSGRIAGNSVYEQYF. The CDR3 DNA is TGTGCCAGCAGCGGCCGCATAGCGGGAAATAGCGTCTACGAGCAGTACTTC. The complete variable domain, with remaining parts taken from reference TRBV9 and TRBJ2-7, reads DSGVTQTPKHLITATGQRVTLRCSPRSGDLSVYWYQQSLDQGLQFLIQYYNGEERAKGNILERFSAQQFPDLHSELNLSSLELGDSALYFCASSGRIAGNSVYEQYFGPGTRLTVT.

The V gene is TRBV9, the J gene TRBJ2-5, with a tentative D call TRBD2 (6 bases). Germline CDR1 is SGDLS and CDR2 is YYNGEE. Trimming left V 4 bases short and J 1 base short, with 14 bases between. The CDR3 extends over 15 amino acids. CDR3 DNA: TGTGCCAGCAGCCAAACGGGCGGGGCCCAAGAGACCCAGTACTTC. This codes for CASSQTGGAQETQYF.

A few counts support this clone. This sequence joins TRBV7-2 and TRBJ2-7; tentative D call: TRBD2 (7 bases). V shed 3 bases and J shed 7 bases, with 13 bases lying between them. The length of the CDR3 is 13 residues. Germline CDR1 SGHTA, CDR2 FQGNSA. The CDR3 DNA reads TGTGCCAGCAGCTTCGGGGGGCAGGAGGAGCAGTACTTC. Translation: CASSFGGQEEQYF.

This clone ranks as medium-sized (0.01 to 0.1%). The V and J genes are TRBV12-5 and TRBJ1-1, with TRBD1 matching 9 bases. Trimming took 5 bases from V and 3 from J; bases not matched to a gene: 10. Germline loops: CDR1 LGHNT, CDR2 FRNRAP. The CDR3 covers 16 residues. CDR3 protein: CASGRPLGTGYTEAFF. The CDR3 bases are TGTGCTAGTGGTAGGCCCCTAGGGACAGGGTACACTGAAGCTTTCTTT.